Below are 9 T cell receptor beta chains sequenced from a single sample in a study of T-cell memory formation after mild COVID-19. MiXCR, run by TCRdb on the 5' RACE reads, gives a single entry per CDR3 protein. The table lists 450,000 or so distinct CDR3 sequences, around 27% of them singletons. Sequenced: PBMCs or a T cell subset sorted from them (not recorded which). The origin of the receptors is an adult woman who had mild COVID-19 (a few samples of this study predate the infection). Cell type and time point are not known.

The J gene is TRBJ2-7, the V gene TRBV20-1; perhaps TRBD2 as D (5 bases). The V gene's germline CDR1 is DFQATT and CDR2 SNEGSKA (reference sequence). Trimming removed 6 bases from V and 0 bases from J, with 12 bases in between. This CDR3 has 13 amino acids. This CDR3 reads CSAAAGDSYEQYF. DNA for the CDR3: TGCAGTGCCGCGGCCGGGGACTCCTACGAGCAGTACTTC.

This clonotype has only a few counts. The chain has TRBV21-1 and TRBJ2-4; the table gives TRBD2 as D, unverified against the DNA. TRBV21-1 is an annotated pseudogene. The CDR3 is made up of 17 amino acids. The CDR3 loop is CASSKPSSGRDKNIQYF. The CDR3 DNA is TGTGCCAGCAGCAAACCCTCTAGCGGGAGGGATAAAAACATTCAGTACTTC.

This clonotype was detected a few times. This sequence joins TRBV6-5 and TRBJ2-2, with D maybe TRBD2 (5 bases). Germline-derived CDR1 and CDR2 are MNHEY and SVGAGI. The ends were cut back, 4 bases at V and 3 bases at J, with 9 bases in the middle. This CDR3 region has 14 residues. The CDR3 is CASSLSDYTGELFF. The CDR3 nucleotides are TGTGCCAGCAGTTTGTCGGACTACACCGGGGAGCTGTTTTTT.

The V gene is TRBV24-1, the J gene TRBJ2-1; either TRBD1 or TRBD2 may fit D (5 bases each). The V gene lost 9 bases and the J gene lost 1 base, with 15 bases spanning the gap. CDR1 and CDR2 from the germline V gene are KGHDR and SFDVKD. This CDR3 contains 15 residues. CDR3 sequence: CATGTDYRSYNEQFF. CDR3 in DNA: TGTGCCACCGGGACGGATTACAGATCCTACAATGAGCAGTTCTTC.

This chain links TRBV4-1 with TRBJ2-3, with D perhaps assigned TRBD1 or TRBD2 (5 bases each). V was clipped by 4 bases and J by 2 bases, with 13 bases between them. Germline lookup yields CDR1 MGHRA and CDR2 YSYEKL. This CDR3 spans 15 amino acids. The CDR3 sequence is CASSPTGRNTDTQYF. The CDR3 DNA reads as TGCGCCAGCAGCCCCACGGGGCGCAACACAGATACGCAGTATTTT.

The chain employs TRBV29-1 and TRBJ1-2, with TRBD1 matching 9 bases. V lost 6 bases to trimming and J lost 8 bases; unmatched junction nucleotides: 4. The CDR3 is made up of 11 amino acids. Germline-derived CDR1 and CDR2 are SQVTM and ANQGSEA. DNA for the CDR3: TGCAGCGTCCAGACAGGGGGAGGCTACACCTTC. This sequence encodes CSVQTGGGYTF.

This sequence joins TRBV15 and TRBJ2-7, with TRBD1 identical over 10 bases. V gave up 5 bases and J gave up 6 bases; unmatched junction bases: 10. The length of the CDR3 is 15 residues. CDR1 and CDR2 from the germline V gene are LNHNV and YYDKDF (reference sequence). CDR3 sequence: CATSGKDRGSLEQYF. For the CDR3, the DNA is TGTGCCACCAGCGGAAAGGACAGGGGGTCTCTCGAGCAGTACTTC.

This clonotype came up a few times. The genes are TRBV5-1 and TRBJ2-7, with TRBD2 identical over 9 bases. Trimming took 0 bases from V and 3 from J; bases not matched to a gene: 7. Germline V lookup: CDR1 SGHRS, CDR2 YFSETQ. There are 16 residues in the CDR3. The CDR3 sequence: CASSLEGTSGFYEQYF. CDR3 nucleotide sequence: TGCGCCAGCAGCTTGGAGGGTACTAGCGGGTTCTACGAGCAGTACTTC.

This clonotype is medium-sized. V and J are TRBV7-2 and TRBJ2-3; the D is unclear. Trimming removed 1 base from V and 0 bases from J, with 11 bases in between. CDR1 and CDR2 from the germline V gene are SGHTA and FQGNSA. The CDR3 length is 16 residues. The CDR3 region has the DNA TGTGCCAGCAGCTTAGTTCTACCAACTAGCACAGATACGCAGTATTTT. Its translation is CASSLVLPTSTDTQYF.